This T cell receptor (beta chain) originates from a study of blood T cell repertoires in COVID-19. About the study: Samples came from the United States, Italy and Spain, spanning acute and convalescent COVID-19. Nucleic acid was either cDNA or gDNA, and it came from T cells, B-cell-depleted T cells, or PBMCs.

V was clipped by 5 bases and J by 6 bases; unmatched bases: 15. CDR1 and CDR2 (germline): SGHTA, FQGTGA. CDR3 length equals 17 residues. In the source study's methods: Reference gene primer amplification gave nucleated cell count estimates. Produced via immunoSEQ multiplex PCR; TCRdb's table is partial and in-frame only. That table furnishes V, J and clone size, whereas the DNA furnished D and trimming. Altogether 20,000 to 25,000 clones are present, 91% being singletons, with the ten largest covering roughly 4%. The sequence derives from a human donor in a cohort sampled during active COVID-19. This chain joins TRBV7-3 and TRBJ1-5, with TRBD1 matching over 8 bases. The sequenced material came from peripheral blood. CDR3 in amino acids: CASSHHLGQGAGQPQHF. For the CDR3, the DNA is TGTGCCAGCAGCCACCACCTAGGGCAGGGGGCCGGTCAGCCCCAGCATTTT.